The T cell receptor beta chain described here comes from a study of cytomegalovirus exposure and HLA in healthy donors. The V and J ends lost 2 bases and 6 bases, in that order; junction bases with no gene match: 8. The CDR3 spans 15 residues. Germline CDR1 reads SGHRS; CDR2 reads YFSETQ. Comments on this clone: The antigen is not known.

It was with 60 Vbeta and 13 Jbeta primers that the PCR ran. In the authors' workflow: Later, roughly 77 million unique TCR beta chains were counted in an analysis, and about 10 million of them were shared. The protocol was immunoSEQ multiplex PCR, while the TCRdb copy is restricted to in-frame clones and leaves out a portion. The V and J calls and clone size were taken over from that table, and D and trimming were inferred from the DNA. The data show 90,000 to 120,000 clones, roughly three quarters seen once. Overall study results and limits: The majority of CMV-associated TCR beta chains were reported as apparently HLA-restricted in a later analysis. Researchers reported in a later analysis that a missense DCLRE1C variant was tied to TCR beta V- and J-gene trimming.

This TCR was recovered from a young man in good health and CMV-seronegative. Source material: PBMCs. The chain couples TRBV5-1 to TRBJ2-7; 10 bases line up with TRBD2. This chain's CDR3 is CASSFLIAGGPEQYF. For the CDR3, the DNA is TGCGCCAGCAGCTTCCTCATAGCGGGGGGCCCCGAGCAGTACTTC.